These 5 T cell receptor beta chains share one sample of origin, sequenced in a study of shared T cell receptors in the human thymus. The method was immunoSEQ multiplex PCR; TCRdb's version includes in-frame clones alone and lacks a portion of them. The sample holds about 540,000 clones, roughly 74% seen once. This same sample was also part of a study on human thymus T cells.

Material: thymocytes. The origin of the receptors is a boy under three years old with a congenital heart defect.

CDR3 region: CASSRTEPYEQYF. The CDR3 DNA sequence: TGTGCCAGCAGCCGGACAGAACCCTACGAGCAGTACTTC. The rearrangement uses TRBV4-2 and TRBJ2-7; D perhaps matches TRBD1 (6 bases). The CDR3 is 13 amino acids. V lost 4 bases, J lost 2 bases, and 9 bases lay in between. Germline V lookup: CDR1 LGHNA, CDR2 YNFKEQ.

The rearrangement joins TRBV7-2 to TRBJ2-3, with TRBD2 identical over 11 bases. The CDR3 contains 19 residues. The V gene end was trimmed by 4 bases and the J gene end by 2 bases; junction bases not matched to a gene: 14. Germline CDR1 reads SGHTA; CDR2 reads FQGNSA. The CDR3 is CASSSGGRFSGRDTDTQYF. CDR3 sequence (DNA): TGTGCCAGCAGCTCAGGGGGCAGGTTTAGCGGGAGGGACACAGATACGCAGTATTTT.

This chain joins TRBV7-9 and TRBJ2-7; 9 bases map to TRBD1. Trimming at V came to 5 bases and at J to 6 bases, leaving 5 bases not matched to a gene. CDR1 and CDR2 (germline): SEHNR, FQNEAQ (reference sequence). The CDR3 runs 13 residues. CDR3 amino acids: CASSHRGQGEQYF. The CDR3, as DNA: TGTGCCAGCAGCCACAGGGGGCAGGGCGAGCAGTACTTC. Using reference TRBV7-9 and TRBJ2-7 for the parts outside the CDR3, the full variable domain is DTGVSQNPRHKITKRGQNVTFRCDPISEHNRLYWYRQTLGQGPEFLTYFQNEAQLEKSRLLSDRFSAERPKGSFSTLEIQRTEQGDSAMYLCASSHRGQGEQYFGPGTRLTVT.

The genes are TRBV7-9 and TRBJ2-5; 7 bases agree with TRBD2. Germline loops: CDR1 SEHNR, CDR2 FQNEAQ (reference sequence). The CDR3 spans 18 residues. Trimming took 5 bases from V and 1 from J; bases not matched to a gene: 16. The CDR3 reads CASSAHKKPSGGQETQYF. The DNA for the CDR3 is TGTGCCAGCAGCGCACACAAAAAGCCTAGCGGAGGCCAAGAGACCCAGTACTTC.

This chain connects TRBV5-1 to TRBJ2-7; 10 nucleotides align to TRBD2. This CDR3 spans 14 amino acids. The V segment lost 3 bases and the J segment 5 bases; nucleotides outside the gene matches: 5. The V gene's germline CDR1 is SGHRS and CDR2 YFSETQ. This CDR3 is CASSSSSGSHEQYF. The CDR3 nucleotides read TGCGCCAGCAGCTCATCTAGCGGGAGTCACGAGCAGTACTTC. Looking up the rest from reference TRBV5-1 and TRBJ2-7 gives the full variable domain: KAGVTQTPRYLIKTRGQQVTLSCSPISGHRSVSWYQQTPGQGLQFLFEYFSETQRNKGNFPGRFSGRQFSNSRSEMNVSTLELGDSALYLCASSSSSGSHEQYFGPGTRLTVT.